This T cell receptor (beta chain) emerged from a study of T cell responses to AZD1222 COVID-19 vaccine. Method: immunoSEQ multiplex PCR; TCRdb's copy keeps in-frame clones and lacks some. The sample gives more than 80,000 clones, 80% to 90% of which show up once; about 12% is in the top ten. The study pooled second doses at about 4 or about 12 weeks. As concerns this clone: Its antigen is not identified.

CDR3 length equals 15 residues. Germline V gene sequence: CDR1 SGHDT, CDR2 YYEEEE. Trimming left V 4 bases short and J 4 bases short, with 15 bases between. Study conclusions and caveats: When two AZD1222 doses had been given, Spike-specific TCR breadth and depth rose. Spike was spanned by vaccine-associated CD4 TCRs, with dominance at 160-218 and 743-854.

The sequencing here drew on peripheral blood, taken 28 days after the second AZD1222 dose. This TCR derives from an adult who received the AZD1222 COVID-19 vaccine. The chain employs TRBV5-6 and TRBJ2-1; weak D call: TRBD2 (6 bases). The CDR3 loop is CASSHSRREYNEQFF. The CDR3 DNA sequence: TGTGCCAGCAGCCACAGTCGGCGGGAATACAATGAGCAGTTCTTC.